The present TCR beta chain was sequenced within a study of T cells expressing NK-cell markers. Study at large: The TCR beta repertoires were obtained from sorted CD3+CD56+NKG2C+, CD3+CD56+NKG2C- and CD3+CD56-NKG2C+ T cells. General study points: NKG2C+ dominant clonotype frequencies in 5 or 6 donors were about 1.0-7.5% of CD8+ T cells.

It was by 5'RACE template switching with UMIs that TCR beta cDNA was made. TCRdb reprocessed the 5' RACE reads, with one entry per CDR3 protein and no DNA. The sample has about 160,000 distinct CDR3 sequences. Germline CDR1 SNHLY, CDR2 FYNNEI. CDR3 length: 15 residues. Concerning this clonotype: Its antigen is currently unknown.

The chain couples TRBV2 to TRBJ2-2; the TRBD2 assignment by TCRdb is unverifiable without DNA. This receptor was obtained from a woman aged 18 to 75 in good health. The sequenced sample was blood T cells: a sorted CD56 or NKG2C T cell subset, CD4+ or CD8+ T cells, or bulk PBMC T cells (not recorded which). This chain's CDR3 is CASSEASGGTGELFF.